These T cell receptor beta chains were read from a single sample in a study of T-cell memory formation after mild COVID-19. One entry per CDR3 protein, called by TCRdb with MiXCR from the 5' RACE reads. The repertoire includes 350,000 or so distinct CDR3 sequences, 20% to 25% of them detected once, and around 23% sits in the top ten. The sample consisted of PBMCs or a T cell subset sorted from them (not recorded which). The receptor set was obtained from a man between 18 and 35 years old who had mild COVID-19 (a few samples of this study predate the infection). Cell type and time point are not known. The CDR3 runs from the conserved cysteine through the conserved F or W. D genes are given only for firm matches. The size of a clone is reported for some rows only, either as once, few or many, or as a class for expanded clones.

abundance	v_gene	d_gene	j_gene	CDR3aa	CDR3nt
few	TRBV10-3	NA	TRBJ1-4	CAISESRDVQPGKLFF	TGTGCCATCAGTGAGTCCCGGGACGTCCAACCCGGAAAACTGTTTTTT
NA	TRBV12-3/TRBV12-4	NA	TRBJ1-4	CASSPARASTNEKLFF	TGTGCCAGCAGTCCCGCACGGGCGTCGACTAATGAAAAACTGTTTTTT
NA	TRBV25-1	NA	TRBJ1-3	CASSRGNTIYF	TGTGCCAGCAGTAGGGGAAACACCATATATTTT
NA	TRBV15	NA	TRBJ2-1	CATSRDVRGNEQFF	TGTGCCACCAGCAGAGATGTGAGAGGTAATGAGCAGTTCTTC
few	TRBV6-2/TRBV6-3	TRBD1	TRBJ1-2	CASSPPRDRPTYGYTF	TGTGCCAGCAGCCCCCCCCGGGACAGACCAACCTATGGCTACACCTTC
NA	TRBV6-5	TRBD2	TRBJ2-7	CASKYGTSGGKQYF	TGTGCCAGCAAGTACGGGACTAGCGGGGGGAAGCAGTACTTC
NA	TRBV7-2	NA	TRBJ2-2	CASSSTGELFF	TGTGCCAGCAGCTCAACCGGGGAGCTGTTTTTT
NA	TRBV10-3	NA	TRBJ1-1	CAISETRGTEAFF	TGTGCCATCAGTGAGACGCGGGGCACTGAAGCTTTCTTT
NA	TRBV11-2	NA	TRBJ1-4	CASSGGAAATNEKLFF	TGTGCCAGCAGCGGAGGGGCGGCGGCAACTAATGAAAAACTGTTTTTT
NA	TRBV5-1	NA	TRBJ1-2	CASSLDSTLGYTF	TGCGCCAGCAGCTTGGACAGTACATTAGGCTACACCTTC
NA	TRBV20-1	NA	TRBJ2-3	CSAIGDTGRPDKQYF	TGCAGTGCTATAGGGGACACGGGGCGTCCAGATAAGCAGTATTTT
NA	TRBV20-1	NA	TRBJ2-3	CSARSVSTDTQYF	TGCAGTGCTAGATCTGTTTCCACAGATACGCAGTATTTT
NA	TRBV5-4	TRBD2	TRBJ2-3	CASSLAAGGIGTDTQYF	TGTGCCAGCAGCTTGGCGGCGGGGGGGATAGGAACAGATACGCAGTATTTT
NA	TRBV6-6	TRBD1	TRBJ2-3	CASSPGGMVTDTQYF	TGTGCCAGCAGCCCAGGGGGCATGGTAACAGATACGCAGTATTTT
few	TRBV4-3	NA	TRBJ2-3	CASSQGAGGRDTQYF	TGCGCCAGCAGCCAGGGGGCAGGGGGGCGAGATACGCAGTATTTT
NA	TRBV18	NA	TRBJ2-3	CASSAAGTGTDTQYF	TGTGCCAGCTCCGCGGCGGGGACCGGCACAGATACGCAGTATTTT
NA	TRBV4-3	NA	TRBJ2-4	CASSQGVTNENIQYF	TGCGCCAGCAGCCAGGGGGTGACTAACGAAAACATTCAGTACTTC
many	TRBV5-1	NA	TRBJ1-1	CASSLMSIGVNTEAFF	TGCGCCAGCAGCTTGATGAGTATTGGGGTGAACACTGAAGCTTTCTTT
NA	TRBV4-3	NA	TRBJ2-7	CASSPAWVGAYEQYF	TGCGCCAGCAGCCCTGCTTGGGTTGGGGCCTACGAGCAGTACTTC
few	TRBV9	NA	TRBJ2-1	CASSVTFWNNEQFF	TGTGCCAGCAGCGTCACTTTCTGGAACAATGAGCAGTTCTTC
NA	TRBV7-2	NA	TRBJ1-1	CASSSRLTNTEAFF	TGTGCCAGCAGCTCCCGACTTACGAACACTGAAGCTTTCTTT
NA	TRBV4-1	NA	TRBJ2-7	CASSQDPFGQQYF	TGCGCCAGCAGCCAAGATCCCTTCGGGCAGCAGTACTTC
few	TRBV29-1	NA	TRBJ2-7	CSAKGHPSYEQYF	TGCAGCGCTAAGGGACACCCCTCCTACGAGCAGTACTTC
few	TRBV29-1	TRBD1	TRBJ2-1	CSAVQGAGFEQFF	TGCAGCGCTGTACAGGGGGCAGGATTTGAGCAGTTCTTC
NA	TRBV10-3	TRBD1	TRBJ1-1	CAIREGTGDNMNTEAFF	TGTGCCATCAGGGAAGGGACAGGGGATAATATGAACACTGAAGCTTTCTTT
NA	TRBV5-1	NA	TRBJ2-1	CASSLQSNEQFF	TGCGCCAGCAGCTTACAGTCGAATGAGCAGTTCTTC
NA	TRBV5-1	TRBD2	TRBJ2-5	CASSSLGRGGETQYF	TGCGCCAGCAGCTCCCTTGGAAGGGGAGGGGAGACCCAGTACTTC
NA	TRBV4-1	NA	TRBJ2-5	CASSQGSGFETQYF	TGCGCCAGCAGCCAAGGTTCAGGGTTCGAGACCCAGTACTTC
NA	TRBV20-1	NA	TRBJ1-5	CSASPSPLISNQPQHF	TGCAGTGCTAGTCCCAGCCCTCTCATAAGCAATCAGCCCCAGCATTTT
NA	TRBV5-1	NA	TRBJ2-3	CASSFDRQDTQYF	TGCGCCAGCAGCTTCGATCGACAAGATACGCAGTATTTT
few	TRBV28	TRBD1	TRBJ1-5	CASSLTDRANQPQHF	TGTGCCAGCAGTTTAACCGACAGGGCCAATCAGCCCCAGCATTTT
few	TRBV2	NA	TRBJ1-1	CATNRVPNTEAFF	TGTGCCACTAACAGGGTCCCGAACACTGAAGCTTTCTTT
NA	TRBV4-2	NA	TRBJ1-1	CASSQAGGSTEAFF	TGTGCCAGCAGCCAAGCCGGGGGAAGCACTGAAGCTTTCTTT
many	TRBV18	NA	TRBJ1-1	CASQTDATEAFF	TGTGCCAGTCAGACGGACGCCACTGAAGCTTTCTTT
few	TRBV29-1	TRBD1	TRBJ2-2	CSAGDRGLGELFF	TGCAGCGCAGGGGACAGGGGGCTCGGGGAGCTGTTTTTT
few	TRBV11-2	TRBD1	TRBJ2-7	CASSSPGQGIRYEQYF	TGTGCCAGCAGCTCGCCGGGACAGGGGATAAGGTACGAGCAGTACTTC
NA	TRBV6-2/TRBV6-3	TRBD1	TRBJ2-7	CASSYGQGSYEQYF	TGTGCCAGCAGTTACGGACAGGGGTCCTACGAGCAGTACTTC
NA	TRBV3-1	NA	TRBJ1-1	CASSQNDYTEAFF	TGTGCCAGCAGCCAAAACGACTACACTGAAGCTTTCTTT
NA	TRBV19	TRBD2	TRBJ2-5	CASTPLGGSPGTQYF	TGTGCCAGTACTCCCCTCGGGGGGAGTCCTGGGACCCAGTACTTC
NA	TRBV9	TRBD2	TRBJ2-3	CASSVYSGATDTQYF	TGTGCCAGCAGCGTATACAGCGGGGCCACAGATACGCAGTATTTT
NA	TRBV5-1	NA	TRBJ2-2	CASSLLRAGTGELFF	TGCGCCAGCAGCTTGCTCAGGGCGGGGACCGGGGAGCTGTTTTTT
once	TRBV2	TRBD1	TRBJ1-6	CASRVQGYNSPLHF	TGTGCCAGCAGGGTACAGGGGTATAATTCACCCCTCCACTTT
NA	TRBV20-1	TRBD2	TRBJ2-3	CSSVWGTRRDTQYF	TGCAGCAGTGTATGGGGGACTAGACGCGATACGCAGTATTTT
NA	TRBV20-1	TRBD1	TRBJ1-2	CSPGGLIYGYTF	TGCAGTCCAGGGGGCCTTATCTATGGCTACACCTTC
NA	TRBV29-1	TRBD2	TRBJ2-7	CSAASGVYEQYF	TGCAGCGCCGCTAGCGGGGTCTACGAGCAGTACTTC